This T cell receptor (beta chain) was obtained from a study of T-cell reconstitution after alpha-beta-depleted transplantation in children. The CDR3 is made up of 16 amino acids. Between the trimmed V and J ends, which lost 5 bases and 0 bases, there was a span of 14 bases. Germline V gene data show CDR1 as MDHEN and CDR2 as SYDVKM. Unique molecular identifiers featured in how the TCRbeta library was prepared. TCRdb fed the PCR reads into MiXCR, producing one record per CDR3 protein. This sample has some 200,000 distinct CDR3 sequences, with less than 15% found just once. This clonotype originated in a human donor who donated a stem cell graft to a child with acute lymphoblastic leukemia. J is TRBJ2-1 and V is TRBV28; tentatively, D is TRBD1 (6 bases). This material consisted of PBMCs from the stem cell graft donor, taken from the stem cell graft. CDR3 DNA sequence: TGTGCCAGCAGTGACCATACAGGGAGCTCCTACAATGAGCAGTTCTTC. Protein: CASSDHTGSSYNEQFF.